These 12 T cell receptor beta chains were all obtained from the same sample, sequenced in a study of blood T cell repertoires in COVID-19. Assay used: immunoSEQ multiplex PCR; TCRdb lists only in-frame clones, some missing. The sample contains more than 100,000 clones, 65% to 85% of which appear only once. The sequenced material came from peripheral blood. The receptor set was obtained from a woman of 80 years or more with acute or convalescent COVID-19.

The rearrangement joins TRBV18 to TRBJ2-1; 9 bases are shared with TRBD1. In germline, CDR1 is KGHSH, CDR2 LQKENI. J gave up 7 bases and V 3 bases, and 10 bases lay outside the gene matches. This CDR3 is built from 16 residues. In DNA form, the CDR3 reads TGTGCCAGCTCACCGGACAGGGGCCGAACATTGAATGAGCAGTTCTTC. It encodes CASSPDRGRTLNEQFF.

This chain connects TRBV9 to TRBJ1-1; D is perhaps TRBD1 (5 bases). CDR1 and CDR2 (germline): SGDLS, YYNGEE. This CDR3 has 16 residues. Trimming cost V 0 bases and J 11 bases, with 23 bases left between them. The DNA for the CDR3 is TGTGCCAGCAGCGTAGATGTCTTGGCAGGGCCAGCTAATGCTTTCTTT. Translating it yields CASSVDVLAGPANAFF.

This sequence joins TRBV10-3 and TRBJ1-1; 8 bases are a match to TRBD1. Germline trimming cut 8 bases from V and 5 bases from J; bases unmatched to any gene: 7. Germline-derived CDR1 and CDR2 are ENHRY and SYGVKD. This CDR3 region has 13 residues. The chain's CDR3 is CAIRQGTETEAFF. DNA for the CDR3: TGTGCCATCCGACAGGGGACGGAGACTGAAGCTTTCTTT.

The rearrangement joins TRBV6-5 to TRBJ1-1; perhaps TRBD1 as D (6 bases). CDR1 and CDR2 (germline): MNHEY, SVGAGI. This CDR3 is built from 14 residues. The germline V and J ends were trimmed by 4 bases and 3 bases, with 12 bases remaining between them. The CDR3 DNA is TGTGCCAGCAGTTTGCAGGACAGATACACTGAAGCTTTCTTT. Protein: CASSLQDRYTEAFF.

This chain joins TRBV4-1 and TRBJ2-5; D might be TRBD1 (5 bases). Looked up from germline, CDR1 is MGHRA and CDR2 is YSYEKL. The CDR3 has 15 amino acids. V lost 0 bases to trimming and J lost 4 bases, with 12 bases between them. In DNA, the CDR3 is TGCGCCAGCAGCCAAGATGTCCAGGGCCCAGAGACCCAGTACTTC. This codes for CASSQDVQGPETQYF.

The chain is built from TRBV21-1 and TRBJ2-7; the table's D call, TRBD1, was not checked against the DNA. TRBV21-1 is termed a pseudogene. The CDR3 runs 13 residues. The CDR3 sequence is CASRQGGSYEQYF. CDR3 DNA: TGTGCCAGCAGGCAGGGTGGATCCTACGAGCAGTACTTC.

This sequence joins TRBV5-6 and TRBJ2-2, with 9 bases aligning to TRBD1. Trimming removed 4 bases from V and 4 bases from J; junction bases left unmatched: 8. The CDR3 has 16 residues. Germline loops: CDR1 SGHDT, CDR2 YYEEEE. The CDR3 is CASSDPRDRVTGELFF. DNA of the CDR3: TGTGCCAGCAGCGACCCCCGGGACAGGGTCACCGGGGAGCTGTTTTTT.

This clone came up once. The chain recombines TRBV19 with TRBJ1-3; 8 nucleotides match TRBD1. The germline V gene encodes CDR1 LNHDA and CDR2 SQIVND (reference sequence). The CDR3 length is 14 residues. With 6 bases clipped from V and 6 bases from J, the junction kept 7 bases outside the gene matches. The CDR3 nucleotides read TGTGCCAGTAGACGGGGACAGGTGGAAAACACCATATATTTT. This codes for CASRRGQVENTIYF.

This clone appeared a few times. This chain joins TRBV10-3 and TRBJ1-1; D is uncertain. The CDR3 length is 12 residues. Germline V lookup: CDR1 ENHRY, CDR2 SYGVKD. V shed 3 bases and J shed 3 bases, with 5 bases lying between them. The CDR3 loop reads CAISDKYTEAFF. The CDR3, as DNA: TGTGCCATCAGTGACAAATACACTGAAGCTTTCTTT.

The V and J genes are TRBV7-9 and TRBJ1-2; D gene ambiguous. The CDR3 loop spans 16 amino acids. Germline CDR1 is SEHNR and CDR2 is FQNEAQ (reference sequence). V lost 0 bases, J lost 0 bases, and 11 bases lay in between. The CDR3 reads CASSLAVLQTNYGYTF. The CDR3 nucleotides read TGTGCCAGCAGCTTAGCGGTTTTACAGACTAACTATGGCTACACCTTC.

The chain joins TRBV2 to TRBJ2-5; D perhaps matches TRBD1 (6 bases). CDR1 and CDR2 (germline): SNHLY, FYNNEI. Deletions cut 4 bases from V and 3 bases from J, with 15 bases between. The CDR3 consists of 15 residues. CDR3 nucleotide sequence: TGTGCCAGCAGTGGGCGCAGGGGCTTTGAAGAGACCCAGTACTTC. Translating it yields CASSGRRGFEETQYF.

The chain has TRBV6-5 and TRBJ2-7; 11 bases are shared with TRBD1. This CDR3 contains 14 residues. After removal of 2 bases from V and 7 bases from J, the junction contained 4 bases not matched to a gene. Germline values: CDR1 MNHEY, CDR2 SVGAGI. The DNA for the CDR3 is TGTGCCAGCAGTTACGGGACAGGGGGTAATGAGCAGTACTTC. Protein: CASSYGTGGNEQYF.